This TCR beta chain was profiled in a study of blood T cell repertoires in COVID-19. Study background: Material from acute and convalescent COVID-19 was sourced from the United States, Italy and Spain. The cDNA or gDNA used as material had been derived from T cells, B-cell-depleted T cells, or PBMCs.

Germline V gene lookup returns CDR1 MGHRA and CDR2 YSYEKL. This CDR3 contains 15 residues. Trimming shortened V by 1 base and J by 7 bases, and 11 bases separated the two germline ends. Study processing details: Amplification with reference gene primers provided the estimates of nucleated cell counts. Sequenced by immunoSEQ multiplex PCR; TCRdb stores in-frame clones only, minus some. The DNA was the basis for D and trimming; V, J and clone size are from that table. The sample lists about 200,000 clones, roughly 91% seen once, with 3.5% to 4% in the top ten. Participants were placed into cohorts based on the clinical history they reported.

This clonotype was obtained from a woman in her thirties with acute COVID-19. This chain joins TRBV4-1 and TRBJ1-6; D is perhaps TRBD1 (6 bases). Specimen: PBMCs or T cells enriched from blood (not recorded which). CDR3 sequence reads: CASSQATGPNSPLHF. DNA for the CDR3: TGCGCCAGCAGCCAAGCTACAGGGCCGAATTCACCCCTCCACTTT.